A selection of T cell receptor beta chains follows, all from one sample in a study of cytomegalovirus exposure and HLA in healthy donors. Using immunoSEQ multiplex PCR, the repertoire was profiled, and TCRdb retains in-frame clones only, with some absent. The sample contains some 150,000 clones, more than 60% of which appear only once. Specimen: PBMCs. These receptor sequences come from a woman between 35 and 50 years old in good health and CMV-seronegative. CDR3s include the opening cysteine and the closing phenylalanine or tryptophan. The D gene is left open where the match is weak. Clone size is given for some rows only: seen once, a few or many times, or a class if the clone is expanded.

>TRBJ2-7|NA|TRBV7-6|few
TGTGCCAGCAGTCCGGTCGGGGGAGTCGGGCAGTACTTC
CASSPVGGVGQYF
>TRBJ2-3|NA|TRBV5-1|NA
TGCGCCAGCAGCTACCGGAGACCCGAGACAGATACGCAGTATTTT
CASSYRRPETDTQYF
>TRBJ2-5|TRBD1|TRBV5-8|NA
TGTGCCAGCAGCTTGGTCGGACAGGGTAAAGAGACCCAGTACTTC
CASSLVGQGKETQYF
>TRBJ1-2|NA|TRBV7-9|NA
TGTGCCAGCAGCTTAAGAAAGGGAGTTGGCTATGGCTACACCTTC
CASSLRKGVGYGYTF
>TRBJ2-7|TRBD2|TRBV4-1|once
TGCGCCAGCAGCCGGCCTAGCGGGGGGGAACCACGGGAGCAGTACTTC
CASSRPSGGEPREQYF
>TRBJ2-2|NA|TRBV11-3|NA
TGTGCCAGCAGCTTAGCCACGGGAGACACCGGGGAGCTGTTTTTT
CASSLATGDTGELFF
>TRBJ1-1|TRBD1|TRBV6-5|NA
TGTGCCAGCAGACCGGGACAGGGGAACACTGAAGCTTTCTTT
CASRPGQGNTEAFF
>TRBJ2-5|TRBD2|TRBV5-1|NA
TGCGCCAGCAGCTTGGGTAGCGGGGGAGGAGAGACCCAGTACTTC
CASSLGSGGGETQYF
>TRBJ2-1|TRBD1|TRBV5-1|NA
TGCGCCAGCAGCCCGGACAGGGGGGATGAGCAGTTCTTC
CASSPDRGDEQFF
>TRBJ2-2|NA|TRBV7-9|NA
TGTGCCAGCAGCTTAGAGGTCGGGTTTCCCGGGGAGCTGTTTTTT
CASSLEVGFPGELFF
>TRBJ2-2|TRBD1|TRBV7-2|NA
TGTGCCAGCAGCCTGGGAAGGGGGCTAGGGGAGCTGTTTTTT
CASSLGRGLGELFF
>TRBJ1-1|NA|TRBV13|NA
TGTGCCAGCAGCTCTAGGGGGGAAGCTTTCTTT
CASSSRGEAFF
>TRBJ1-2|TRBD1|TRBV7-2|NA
TGTGCCAGCAGCCTAAGAGGGGACAGGAATAACTATGGCTACACCTTC
CASSLRGDRNNYGYTF
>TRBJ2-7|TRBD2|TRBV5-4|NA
TGTGCCAGCAGCTCTCGACTAGCTCCCCCCGGTAGCTACGAGCAGTACTTC
CASSSRLAPPGSYEQYF
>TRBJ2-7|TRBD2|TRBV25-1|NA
TGTGCCAGCAGTGGGCTAGCGGGAGCGTTAGGGTACGAGCAGTACTTC
CASSGLAGALGYEQYF
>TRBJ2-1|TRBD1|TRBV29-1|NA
TGCAGCGGGGAACGGGACAGCGTCGACAATGAGCAGTTCTTC
CSGERDSVDNEQFF
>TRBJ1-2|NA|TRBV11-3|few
TGTGCCAGCAGCTTAGAGGGCAGGGGAGCTAACTATGGCTACACCTTC
CASSLEGRGANYGYTF
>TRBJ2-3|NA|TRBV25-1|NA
TGTGCCAGCATGCGGGACCGCACAGATACGCAGTATTTT
CASMRDRTDTQYF
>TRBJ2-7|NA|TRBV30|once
TGTGCCTGGACCCCAGGTACCCACGAGCAGTACTTC
CAWTPGTHEQYF
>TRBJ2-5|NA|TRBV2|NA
TGTGCCAGCAGTCCAATCACTTCTAGCGCCTACCTTCAAGAGACCCAGTACTTC
CASSPITSSAYLQETQYF
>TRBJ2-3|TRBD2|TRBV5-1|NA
TGCGCCAGCAGCTTGCGGGGCTCGACTAGCGGGGGAAGCACAGATACGCAGTATTTT
CASSLRGSTSGGSTDTQYF
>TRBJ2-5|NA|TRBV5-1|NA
TGCGCCAGCAGCTTGGAACCGCAGGGGAACGATGAGACCCAGTACTTC
CASSLEPQGNDETQYF
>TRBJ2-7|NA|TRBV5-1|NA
TGCGCCAGCAGCTTGGCCGGAGCGGCCACCTCCTACGAGCAGTACTTC
CASSLAGAATSYEQYF
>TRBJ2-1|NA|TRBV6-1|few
TGTGCCAGCAGTGACAATAGCGGATCCTACAATGAGCAGTTCTTC
CASSDNSGSYNEQFF